This T cell receptor (beta chain) was recovered during a study of early T cells in non-severe SARS-CoV-2 infection. About the study: Whole-blood bulk RNA, unsorted, was sequenced, and chains were unpaired. Notes on the study in general: VDJdb-based matching was biased toward anti-spike CD8 responses and missed private and CD4 specificities.

In regard to this clonotype: The antigen remains undetermined.

TCRdb reprocessed the 5' RACE reads via MiXCR and lists one record per CDR3 protein. The sample has some 57,000 distinct CDR3 sequences, approximately 11% seen once. Specimen: whole blood. The TCR was taken from an adult who was a healthcare worker with PCR-confirmed SARS-CoV-2 infection or an uninfected control (not recorded which).

The CDR3 region has the DNA TGTGCCAGCAGCTCGACAGGGACCCACGAGCAGTACTTC. Amino acids: CASSSTGTHEQYF. This chain connects TRBV5-5 to TRBJ2-7; 7 nucleotides align to TRBD1. The ends lost 3 bases at V and 5 bases at J; junction bases unmatched: 5. Germline V gene sequence: CDR1 SGHKS, CDR2 YYEKEE (reference sequence). This CDR3 contains 13 residues.